The clone carrying this TCR beta chain was counted between two and nine times. What it recognizes is unknown. The sample belongs to a study of human T cells and chemical hapten exposure. Study-wide findings and caveats: Once DPC sensitization occurred, TCRs above 1 in 1000 frequency showed no change. A positive correlation with patch test score was found for PT1 expanded TCR counts.

Time point here: pre-sensitization, week 0. Treatment meaning: therapeutic diphenylcyclopropenone sensitization with weekly scalp DPC. Unfractionated whole blood was the source from which total RNA was extracted. The library put unique molecular identifiers onto individual cDNA molecules. A single record per CDR3 protein comes from TCRdb applying MiXCR to the RACE reads. This sample has around 95,000 distinct CDR3 sequences; more than 10% occur once, and the top ten carry approximately 3.4%. This TCR came from a woman aged 55 to 70 with alopecia areata. Some clones in this sample may be carry-over from other donors' samples. The sequences come from whole blood, collected in connection with sensitization to the hapten diphenylcyclopropenone (DPC).

The CDR3, as DNA: TGCAGTGCTACCAGGGGCAGAGTTTATCAGCCCCAGCATTTT. Protein product: CSATRGRVYQPQHF. This rearrangement joins TRBV20-1 to TRBJ1-5, with D possibly matching TRBD1 (6 bases). This CDR3 has 14 amino acids. Trimming cost V 4 bases and J 5 bases, with 15 bases left between them. CDR1 and CDR2 (germline): DFQATT, SNEGSKA (reference sequence).